The next 18 T cell receptor beta chains were all read from a single sample in a study of low-dose radiotherapy and immunotherapy resistance in tumors (dated by TCRdb to 2021 to 2024). The time point label, as the study defines it: after trial treatment. The label giving this sample's treatment or condition can be read as: LDRT plus nivolumab, ipilimumab, low-dose cyclophosphamide and aspirin (RACIN trial). Sequencing was carried out with an Illumina HiSeq 2500. First-strand cDNA was synthesized using Superscript III and a set of TRAV- and TRBV-specific primers, so that both TCRalpha and TCRbeta chains were covered. TCRs were amplified with Phusion for around 21 PCR cycles, with a constant-region primer paired with the adapter attached to the V primers. TCRdb reanalyzed the raw reads on its own, using fastp at Q25 for trimming and MiXCR for clone calling, and kept in-frame beta chains. Here each entry gathers all rows of one CDR3 protein and keeps the most common genes and DNA. Here the sample has tens of thousands of distinct CDR3 sequences; about 25% occur a single time. Around 10% of the sample is held by the ten biggest clonotypes.

The sequenced sample was PBMCs, obtained after low-dose radiotherapy plus immunotherapy. All receptors derive from a male donor with prostate cancer.

This clonotype was detected many times. The chain carries TRBV6-2 or TRBV6-3 and TRBJ2-3; 8 positions agree with TRBD1. CDR3 size: 15 residues. J gave up 5 bases and V 6 bases, and 10 bases lay outside the gene matches. Germline V gives CDR1 MNHEY, CDR2 SVGEGT. The CDR3 DNA reads TGTGCCAGCAGGGCTATGACAGGGGTTAGAGATACGCAGTATTTT. Its translation is CASRAMTGVRDTQYF.

This clonotype was detected once. A far larger clone is only one base removed, so a read error is likely. The chain joins TRBV14 to TRBJ2-7; D might be TRBD1 (6 bases). This CDR3 contains 16 residues. Germline V gene sequence: CDR1 SGHDN, CDR2 FVKESK. V was trimmed by 5 bases and J by 7 bases, leaving 24 bases between them. The CDR3 reads CASSAHPGQFGIEQYF. In DNA, the CDR3 is TGTGCCAGCAGCGCGCACCCAGGACAGTTCGGGATTGAGCAGTACTTC.

A remark on this clonotype: A far larger clone is one nucleotide away, so this likely arose from a read error. This rearrangement joins TRBV13 to TRBJ2-2, with D possibly matching TRBD1 (5 bases). The germline V and J ends were trimmed by 4 bases and 4 bases, with 10 bases remaining between them. The CDR3 sequence is 14 residues long. Germline loops: CDR1 PRHDT, CDR2 FYEKMQ (reference sequence). The CDR3 reads CASSSRQITGELFF. CDR3 DNA: TGTGCCAGCAGCTCCAGACAGATCACCGGGGAGCTGTTTTTT.

In its sample, this clonotype was seen many times. The V call is TRBV20-1, the J call TRBJ2-5, with D possibly being TRBD1 (5 bases). V lost 6 bases to trimming and J lost 2 bases, with 22 bases between them. The germline CDR1 and CDR2 sequences are DFQATT and SNEGSKA (reference sequence). This CDR3 is 16 amino acids long. As DNA, the CDR3 is TGCAGTGCCCCTGCTGCCAGGACAAGAATACAAGAGACCCAGTACTTC. Translated, it gives CSAPAARTRIQETQYF.

Remarks on this clonotype: With a far larger clone one base away, a read error is the likely cause. V and J are TRBV5-4 and TRBJ2-1, with D uncertain. Trimming took off 0 bases at V and 10 bases at J, with 8 bases between the two ends. CDR1 SGHNT and CDR2 YYREEE come from the germline V gene (reference sequence). The CDR3 has 12 residues. The CDR3: CASSLDIYEQFF. In DNA form, the CDR3 reads TGTGCCAGCAGCTTGGATATCTACGAGCAGTTCTTC. Full variable domain (rest looked up from reference TRBV5-4 and TRBJ2-1): ETGVTQSPTHLIKTRGQQVTLRCSSQSGHNTVSWYQQALGQGPQFIFQYYREEENGRGNFPPRFSGLQFPNYSSELNVNALELDDSALYLCASSLDIYEQFFGPGTRLTVL.

This clonotype appeared many times. CDR3 residues: CSARAPGNEKLFF. DNA of the CDR3: TGCAGTGCTAGAGCCCCTGGAAATGAAAAACTGTTTTTT. The chain uses TRBV20-1 and TRBJ1-4; D ambiguous. The V gene's germline CDR1 is DFQATT and CDR2 SNEGSKA (reference sequence). V gave up 1 base and J gave up 5 bases, with 8 bases separating them. The CDR3 runs to 13 residues.

This clonotype appeared many times. The junction shows a germline mismatch at one end, possibly a read error. The chain is built from TRBV5-1 and TRBJ2-7, with D tentatively TRBD1 (6 bases). The CDR3 has 12 residues. The V gene's germline CDR1 is SGHRS and CDR2 YFSETQ. This CDR3 is CASTLAGTEQYF. The CDR3 nucleotides read TGCGCCAGCACCTTGGCTGGGACAGAGCAGTACTTC.

Comments on this clonotype: No conserved phenylalanine or tryptophan ends this CDR3, so it is likely a read error. It is unclear where the CDR3 begins or ends on the DNA, so no DNA is shown, and the CDR3 is as TCRdb lists it. This chain joins TRBV12-3 or TRBV12-4 and TRBJ2-3; TRBD1 is taken as the D call from the table, unchecked against the DNA. Counting both end residues, the CDR3 totals 12 amino acids. The CDR3 reads CANSPGRSGGYS.

J is TRBJ2-1 and V is TRBV11-2, with 10 bases that match TRBD2. This CDR3 has 17 residues. The germline CDR1 and CDR2 sequences are SGHAT and FQNNGV. The trim removed 6 bases at V and 6 bases at J, leaving 14 bases unmatched. In DNA form, the CDR3 reads TGTGCCAGCAGGTTACGGGGGGCTAGCGGGAGTGTCAATGAGCAGTTCTTC. It encodes CASRLRGASGSVNEQFF.

This clonotype was counted many times. The chain's CDR3 is CASSLNPSGTGNEQFF. The CDR3 DNA follows: TGTGCCAGCAGCTTAAATCCATCTGGGACTGGGAATGAGCAGTTCTTC. The chain joins TRBV7-2 to TRBJ2-1, with D maybe TRBD2 (6 bases). The germline V and J ends were trimmed by 2 bases and 7 bases, with 18 bases remaining between them. Germline CDR1 and CDR2: SGHTA and FQGNSA. This CDR3 spans 16 amino acids.

This clonotype came up many times. The chain uses TRBV6-5 and TRBJ2-1; 9 bases are a match to TRBD2. Trimming cost V 6 bases and J 7 bases; bases outside gene matches: 4. The CDR3 runs 13 residues. The germline gives CDR1 MNHEY, CDR2 SVGAGI. The CDR3 DNA reads as TGTGCCAGCAGCTCTAGCGGGATAAATGAGCAGTTCTTC. Protein sequence: CASSSSGINEQFF.

Many counts were recorded for this clonotype. The V call is TRBV7-8, the J call TRBJ2-7; 9 bases agree with TRBD1. The V gene end was trimmed by 5 bases and the J gene end by 6 bases; junction bases not matched to a gene: 5. CDR1 is SGHVS and CDR2 is FQNEAQ in the germline V gene. This CDR3 spans 13 amino acids. The CDR3 spells CASSPTGGGEQYF. As DNA, the CDR3 is TGTGCCAGCAGCCCGACAGGGGGTGGCGAGCAGTACTTC.

This clonotype showed up many times. This chain uses TRBV29-1 with TRBJ2-7; 11 bases fit TRBD1. This CDR3 region has 17 residues. In germline, CDR1 is SQVTM, CDR2 ANQGSEA. V shed 6 bases, J shed 0 bases, and the junction held 13 bases outside the gene matches. CDR3 sequence reads: CSVWDRGTTRSSYEQYF. CDR3 coding DNA: TGCAGCGTCTGGGACAGGGGGACCACTAGGAGCTCCTACGAGCAGTACTTC.

The rearrangement joins TRBV5-1 to TRBJ2-1; 14 bases map to TRBD2. V was pared by 4 bases and J by 8 bases, with 5 bases of the junction left unmatched. This CDR3 is built from 15 residues. Germline CDR1 SGHRS, CDR2 YFSETQ. The CDR3 DNA sequence: TGCGCCAGCAGCACGACTAGCGGGAGGGAAGATGAGCAGTTCTTC. Translating it yields CASSTTSGREDEQFF.

The chain combines TRBV20-1 with TRBJ2-7; 10 nucleotides align to TRBD2. Germline V CDR1 and CDR2: DFQATT, SNEGSKA (reference sequence). V trimming: 3 bases; J trimming: 6 bases; junction bases outside the gene matches: 8. The length of the CDR3 is 14 residues. DNA for the CDR3: TGCAGTGCTAGGGTCCTAGCGGGAGAGTCCGAGCAGTACTTC. Translation: CSARVLAGESEQYF.

This clonotype has at least ten counts. The chain combines TRBV7-3 with TRBJ2-3; 8 bases agree with TRBD1. The CDR3 length is 15 residues. The V and J ends lost 5 bases and 3 bases, in that order; junction bases with no gene match: 7. Germline assignment: CDR1 SGHTA and CDR2 FQGTGA. CDR3 bases: TGTGCCAGCAGCGCCCGGACAGGGACGACAGATACGCAGTATTTT. Translation: CASSARTGTTDTQYF.

This clonotype occurred many times. V is TRBV27 and J is TRBJ2-3; D might be TRBD1 or TRBD2, each matching 6 bases. Germline V gene lookup returns CDR1 MNHEY and CDR2 SMNVEV (reference sequence). The CDR3 spans 12 residues. Trimming removed 9 bases from V and 5 bases from J, with 12 bases in between. This CDR3 is CARGGRGDTQYF. The CDR3, as DNA: TGTGCCAGAGGGGGGCGGGGAGATACGCAGTATTTT.

V usage is TRBV3-1 and J usage is TRBJ2-1, with 7 bases that match TRBD2. The CDR3 has 15 amino acids. Germline assignment: CDR1 LGHDT and CDR2 YNNKEL (reference sequence). Losses at the gene ends were 6 bases for V and 4 bases for J; bases not matched to a gene: 9. The CDR3 reads CASSPARGLYNEQFF. In DNA form, the CDR3 reads TGTGCCAGCAGTCCTGCTAGGGGACTATACAATGAGCAGTTCTTC.